This is a list of T cell receptor beta chains from one sample in a study of blood T cell repertoires in COVID-19. Using immunoSEQ multiplex PCR, the repertoire was profiled, and TCRdb retains in-frame clones only, with some absent. The sample records roughly 250,000 clones, around 81% being singletons. Sequences were obtained from peripheral blood. The receptors shown here come from a woman aged 55-69 years with active or convalescent COVID-19. CDR3s include the opening cysteine and the closing phenylalanine or tryptophan. The order of the fields is V gene, clone size, CDR3 length, J gene, D gene, CDR3 protein, CDR3 DNA. A D gene is named only where the DNA matches it firmly. The listing skips clone size in some rows; elsewhere it reads once, few, many or a size class.

v_call: TRBV18
clone_size: .
cdr3_length: 15
j_call: TRBJ2-1
d_call: .
cdr3_aa: CASSPGQGSYNEQFF
cdr3_nt: TGTGCCAGCTCACCCGGCCAGGGCTCCTACAATGAGCAGTTCTTC

v_call: TRBV11-2
clone_size: few
cdr3_length: 15
j_call: TRBJ1-1
d_call: TRBD1
cdr3_aa: CASSARDRGNTEAFF
cdr3_nt: TGTGCCAGCAGCGCCCGGGACAGGGGTAACACTGAAGCTTTCTTT

v_call: TRBV6-1
clone_size: .
cdr3_length: 17
j_call: TRBJ2-1
d_call: TRBD2
cdr3_aa: CASSDLASGPLDNEQFF
cdr3_nt: TGTGCCAGCAGTGATCTGGCTAGCGGTCCCTTGGACAATGAGCAGTTCTTC

v_call: TRBV6-6
clone_size: .
cdr3_length: 14
j_call: TRBJ1-1
d_call: .
cdr3_aa: CASSYSGGSTEAFF
cdr3_nt: TGTGCCAGCAGTTACTCGGGGGGATCCACTGAAGCTTTCTTT

v_call: TRBV5-1
clone_size: .
cdr3_length: 14
j_call: TRBJ2-1
d_call: TRBD2
cdr3_aa: CASSAGGTPNEQFF
cdr3_nt: TGCGCCAGCAGCGCCGGGGGGACTCCGAATGAGCAGTTCTTC

v_call: TRBV13
clone_size: .
cdr3_length: 16
j_call: TRBJ2-3
d_call: TRBD2
cdr3_aa: CASSPRTSGFTDTQYF
cdr3_nt: TGTGCCAGCAGCCCCCGGACTAGCGGGTTCACAGATACGCAGTATTTT

v_call: TRBV7-6
clone_size: .
cdr3_length: 17
j_call: TRBJ2-7
d_call: TRBD1
cdr3_aa: CASSLKPTGVVAYEQYF
cdr3_nt: TGTGCCAGCAGCTTAAAGCCCACAGGGGTGGTTGCCTACGAGCAGTACTTC

v_call: TRBV5-4
clone_size: .
cdr3_length: 14
j_call: TRBJ2-1
d_call: TRBD1
cdr3_aa: CASSSTDRGNEQFF
cdr3_nt: TGTGCCAGCAGCTCGACCGACAGGGGGAATGAGCAGTTCTTC

v_call: TRBV24-1
clone_size: .
cdr3_length: 16
j_call: TRBJ2-3
d_call: .
cdr3_aa: CATSGGALDPQDTQYF
cdr3_nt: TGTGCCACCAGTGGGGGAGCTTTGGACCCGCAAGATACGCAGTATTTT

v_call: TRBV4-1
clone_size: .
cdr3_length: 14
j_call: TRBJ1-2
d_call: TRBD1
cdr3_aa: CASRRQTGGEGDTF
cdr3_nt: TGCGCCAGCAGACGTCAGACAGGGGGCGAAGGGGACACCTTC

v_call: TRBV29-1
clone_size: once
cdr3_length: 15
j_call: TRBJ2-2
d_call: TRBD2
cdr3_aa: CSVEWGLPNTGELFF
cdr3_nt: TGCAGCGTTGAGTGGGGACTACCGAACACCGGGGAGCTGTTTTTT

v_call: TRBV19
clone_size: .
cdr3_length: 14
j_call: TRBJ2-1
d_call: TRBD2
cdr3_aa: CASSIVAGHNEQFF
cdr3_nt: TGTGCCAGTAGTATAGTAGCGGGTCACAATGAGCAGTTCTTC

v_call: TRBV2
clone_size: .
cdr3_length: 12
j_call: TRBJ1-2
d_call: TRBD1
cdr3_aa: CASSESGDRGPF
cdr3_nt: TGTGCCAGCAGTGAATCGGGGGACAGGGGTCCCTTC

v_call: TRBV11-3
clone_size: .
cdr3_length: 14
j_call: TRBJ2-2
d_call: .
cdr3_aa: CASSLGRYTGELFF
cdr3_nt: TGTGCCAGCAGCCTGGGGCGATACACCGGGGAGCTGTTTTTT

v_call: TRBV3-1/TRBV3-2
clone_size: .
cdr3_length: 13
j_call: TRBJ2-1
d_call: .
cdr3_aa: CASSRDRYNEQFF
cdr3_nt: TGTGCCAGCAGCCGCGACAGGTACAATGAGCAGTTCTTC

v_call: TRBV6-5
clone_size: once
cdr3_length: 15
j_call: TRBJ1-1
d_call: .
cdr3_aa: CASSYSAGRGTEAFF
cdr3_nt: TGTGCCAGCAGTTACTCGGCAGGGAGGGGCACTGAAGCTTTCTTT

v_call: TRBV20-1
clone_size: once
cdr3_length: 15
j_call: TRBJ1-3
d_call: .
cdr3_aa: CSASTDLGAGNTIYF
cdr3_nt: TGCAGTGCTAGTACAGATCTGGGGGCAGGAAACACCATATATTTT

v_call: TRBV7-9
clone_size: .
cdr3_length: 13
j_call: TRBJ1-4
d_call: TRBD1
cdr3_aa: CASSYDRAEKLFF
cdr3_nt: TGTGCCAGCAGCTATGACAGGGCTGAAAAACTGTTTTTT

v_call: TRBV6-1
clone_size: .
cdr3_length: 14
j_call: TRBJ1-2
d_call: .
cdr3_aa: CASSEWGSHYGYTF
cdr3_nt: TGTGCCAGCAGTGAATGGGGCAGCCACTATGGCTACACCTTC

v_call: TRBV28
clone_size: .
cdr3_length: 15
j_call: TRBJ1-2
d_call: .
cdr3_aa: CASSLPETGSYGYTF
cdr3_nt: TGTGCCAGCAGTTTACCCGAGACAGGTTCCTATGGCTACACCTTC

v_call: TRBV19
clone_size: .
cdr3_length: 13
j_call: TRBJ1-2
d_call: .
cdr3_aa: CASSMGQSYGYTF
cdr3_nt: TGTGCCAGTAGTATGGGGCAGTCCTATGGCTACACCTTC

v_call: TRBV7-9
clone_size: once
cdr3_length: 11
j_call: TRBJ2-7
d_call: .
cdr3_aa: CASSSQREQYF
cdr3_nt: TGTGCCAGCAGCTCTCAGAGGGAGCAGTACTTC

v_call: TRBV19
clone_size: .
cdr3_length: 16
j_call: TRBJ1-1
d_call: TRBD1
cdr3_aa: CASSIRQGAGYTEAFF
cdr3_nt: TGTGCCAGTAGTATCCGGCAGGGGGCAGGGTATACTGAAGCTTTCTTT

v_call: TRBV20-1
clone_size: .
cdr3_length: 11
j_call: TRBJ2-1
d_call: .
cdr3_aa: CSAHIINEQFF
cdr3_nt: TGCAGTGCTCACATAATCAATGAGCAGTTCTTC

v_call: TRBV19
clone_size: few
cdr3_length: 12
j_call: TRBJ1-2
d_call: .
cdr3_aa: CASNRDTMRYTF
cdr3_nt: TGTGCCAGTAATCGGGACACTATGCGCTACACCTTC

v_call: TRBV11-2
clone_size: .
cdr3_length: 16
j_call: TRBJ1-3
d_call: TRBD1
cdr3_aa: CASSPLAGGIGNTIYF
cdr3_nt: TGTGCCAGCAGCCCCTTGGCAGGGGGAATAGGAAACACCATATATTTT

v_call: TRBV9
clone_size: .
cdr3_length: 14
j_call: TRBJ1-3
d_call: .
cdr3_aa: CASSVGQSGNTIYF
cdr3_nt: TGTGCCAGCAGCGTAGGGCAGTCTGGAAACACCATATATTTT

v_call: TRBV4-1
clone_size: .
cdr3_length: 11
j_call: TRBJ1-3
d_call: .
cdr3_aa: CASSQGDAIYF
cdr3_nt: TGCGCCAGCAGCCAAGGCGATGCCATATATTTT

v_call: TRBV4-3
clone_size: .
cdr3_length: 15
j_call: TRBJ2-2
d_call: TRBD2
cdr3_aa: CASSRSGANTGELFF
cdr3_nt: TGCGCCAGCAGCCGGAGCGGGGCGAACACCGGGGAGCTGTTTTTT

v_call: TRBV7-9
clone_size: .
cdr3_length: 14
j_call: TRBJ2-7
d_call: .
cdr3_aa: CASSSPGNSYEQYF
cdr3_nt: TGTGCCAGCAGCTCCCCCGGGAACTCCTACGAGCAGTACTTC

v_call: TRBV19
clone_size: .
cdr3_length: 18
j_call: TRBJ1-1
d_call: TRBD1
cdr3_aa: CASSIQPGQGAGVTEAFF
cdr3_nt: TGTGCCAGTAGTATTCAACCCGGACAGGGGGCGGGAGTAACTGAAGCTTTCTTT

v_call: TRBV7-7
clone_size: .
cdr3_length: 15
j_call: TRBJ2-7
d_call: TRBD2
cdr3_aa: CASSLGGTSGGEQYF
cdr3_nt: TGTGCCAGCAGCTTAGGCGGGACTAGCGGGGGCGAGCAGTACTTC

v_call: TRBV7-9
clone_size: .
cdr3_length: 12
j_call: TRBJ2-7
d_call: TRBD2
cdr3_aa: CASSGLAGEQYF
cdr3_nt: TGTGCCAGCAGCGGACTAGCTGGCGAGCAGTACTTC

v_call: TRBV12-3/TRBV12-4
clone_size: .
cdr3_length: 13
j_call: TRBJ1-6
d_call: TRBD1
cdr3_aa: CASSKTGDSPLHF
cdr3_nt: TGTGCCAGCAGCAAAACAGGGGATTCACCCCTCCACTTT

v_call: TRBV24-1
clone_size: .
cdr3_length: 14
j_call: TRBJ2-1
d_call: TRBD2
cdr3_aa: CATSKSGGVNEQFF
cdr3_nt: TGTGCCACCAGTAAGAGCGGGGGGGTAAATGAGCAGTTCTTC

v_call: TRBV5-1
clone_size: .
cdr3_length: 14
j_call: TRBJ1-2
d_call: .
cdr3_aa: CASSLTGSGYGYTF
cdr3_nt: TGCGCCAGCAGCTTGACAGGGTCGGGGTATGGCTACACCTTC

v_call: TRBV5-6
clone_size: .
cdr3_length: 14
j_call: TRBJ1-1
d_call: TRBD1
cdr3_aa: CASSLGAGGELAFF
cdr3_nt: TGTGCCAGCAGCTTGGGAGCAGGGGGAGAACTAGCTTTCTTT

v_call: TRBV12-5
clone_size: .
cdr3_length: 19
j_call: TRBJ1-3
d_call: TRBD1
cdr3_aa: CASGSRTGSFQSSGNTIYF
cdr3_nt: TGTGCTAGTGGTTCCCGGACAGGGAGCTTTCAGAGCTCTGGAAACACCATATATTTT

v_call: TRBV6-5
clone_size: .
cdr3_length: 14
j_call: TRBJ1-2
d_call: TRBD1
cdr3_aa: CASSYGAGGSGYTF
cdr3_nt: TGTGCCAGCAGTTACGGAGCAGGGGGCTCTGGCTACACCTTC

v_call: TRBV27
clone_size: .
cdr3_length: 13
j_call: TRBJ2-3
d_call: .
cdr3_aa: CASTKRQADTQYF
cdr3_nt: TGTGCCAGCACTAAGAGACAGGCAGATACGCAGTATTTT

v_call: TRBV9
clone_size: .
cdr3_length: 13
j_call: TRBJ2-7
d_call: .
cdr3_aa: CASSVGPSYEQYF
cdr3_nt: TGTGCCAGCAGCGTTGGCCCCTCCTACGAGCAGTACTTC

v_call: TRBV6-5
clone_size: .
cdr3_length: 13
j_call: TRBJ1-2
d_call: .
cdr3_aa: CASVEGLNYGYTF
cdr3_nt: TGTGCCAGCGTTGAGGGATTGAACTATGGCTACACCTTC

v_call: TRBV30
clone_size: .
cdr3_length: 12
j_call: TRBJ2-7
d_call: .
cdr3_aa: CAWSRQEYEQYF
cdr3_nt: TGTGCCTGGAGTCGACAGGAGTACGAGCAGTACTTC

v_call: TRBV5-8
clone_size: few
cdr3_length: 17
j_call: TRBJ1-6
d_call: TRBD1
cdr3_aa: CASSYTYGQGVTSPLHF
cdr3_nt: TGTGCCAGCAGCTACACTTACGGACAGGGGGTGACATCACCCCTCCACTTT

v_call: TRBV11-2
clone_size: .
cdr3_length: 15
j_call: TRBJ1-2
d_call: .
cdr3_aa: CASSSRGYINYGYTF
cdr3_nt: TGTGCCAGCAGCTCAAGGGGGTATATTAACTATGGCTACACCTTC

v_call: TRBV2
clone_size: .
cdr3_length: 13
j_call: TRBJ1-1
d_call: .
cdr3_aa: CASRMDWNTEAFF
cdr3_nt: TGTGCCAGCAGGATGGACTGGAACACTGAAGCTTTCTTT

v_call: TRBV27
clone_size: .
cdr3_length: 14
j_call: TRBJ1-2
d_call: .
cdr3_aa: CASSFDGVNYGYTF
cdr3_nt: TGTGCCAGCAGTTTCGACGGGGTAAACTATGGCTACACCTTC

v_call: TRBV30
clone_size: .
cdr3_length: 18
j_call: TRBJ2-2
d_call: TRBD1
cdr3_aa: CAWNTGQALFANTGELFF
cdr3_nt: TGTGCCTGGAACACCGGACAGGCCTTGTTCGCGAACACCGGGGAGCTGTTTTTT

v_call: TRBV7-8
clone_size: .
cdr3_length: 15
j_call: TRBJ1-2
d_call: .
cdr3_aa: CASSLGRRENHGYTF
cdr3_nt: TGTGCCAGCAGCCTGGGGAGGAGGGAGAACCATGGCTACACCTTC

v_call: TRBV18
clone_size: .
cdr3_length: 16
j_call: TRBJ1-5
d_call: .
cdr3_aa: CASSPAGPAGNQPQHF
cdr3_nt: TGTGCCAGCTCACCTGCAGGGCCTGCGGGCAATCAGCCCCAGCATTTT

v_call: TRBV9
clone_size: .
cdr3_length: 17
j_call: TRBJ2-3
d_call: TRBD2
cdr3_aa: CASSVVGLAGGQDTQYF
cdr3_nt: TGTGCCAGCAGCGTGGTTGGACTAGCGGGGGGGCAAGATACGCAGTATTTT

v_call: TRBV30
clone_size: .
cdr3_length: 14
j_call: TRBJ1-5
d_call: .
cdr3_aa: CAWSVGRVGQPQHF
cdr3_nt: TGTGCCTGGAGTGTAGGCAGGGTAGGCCAGCCCCAGCATTTT